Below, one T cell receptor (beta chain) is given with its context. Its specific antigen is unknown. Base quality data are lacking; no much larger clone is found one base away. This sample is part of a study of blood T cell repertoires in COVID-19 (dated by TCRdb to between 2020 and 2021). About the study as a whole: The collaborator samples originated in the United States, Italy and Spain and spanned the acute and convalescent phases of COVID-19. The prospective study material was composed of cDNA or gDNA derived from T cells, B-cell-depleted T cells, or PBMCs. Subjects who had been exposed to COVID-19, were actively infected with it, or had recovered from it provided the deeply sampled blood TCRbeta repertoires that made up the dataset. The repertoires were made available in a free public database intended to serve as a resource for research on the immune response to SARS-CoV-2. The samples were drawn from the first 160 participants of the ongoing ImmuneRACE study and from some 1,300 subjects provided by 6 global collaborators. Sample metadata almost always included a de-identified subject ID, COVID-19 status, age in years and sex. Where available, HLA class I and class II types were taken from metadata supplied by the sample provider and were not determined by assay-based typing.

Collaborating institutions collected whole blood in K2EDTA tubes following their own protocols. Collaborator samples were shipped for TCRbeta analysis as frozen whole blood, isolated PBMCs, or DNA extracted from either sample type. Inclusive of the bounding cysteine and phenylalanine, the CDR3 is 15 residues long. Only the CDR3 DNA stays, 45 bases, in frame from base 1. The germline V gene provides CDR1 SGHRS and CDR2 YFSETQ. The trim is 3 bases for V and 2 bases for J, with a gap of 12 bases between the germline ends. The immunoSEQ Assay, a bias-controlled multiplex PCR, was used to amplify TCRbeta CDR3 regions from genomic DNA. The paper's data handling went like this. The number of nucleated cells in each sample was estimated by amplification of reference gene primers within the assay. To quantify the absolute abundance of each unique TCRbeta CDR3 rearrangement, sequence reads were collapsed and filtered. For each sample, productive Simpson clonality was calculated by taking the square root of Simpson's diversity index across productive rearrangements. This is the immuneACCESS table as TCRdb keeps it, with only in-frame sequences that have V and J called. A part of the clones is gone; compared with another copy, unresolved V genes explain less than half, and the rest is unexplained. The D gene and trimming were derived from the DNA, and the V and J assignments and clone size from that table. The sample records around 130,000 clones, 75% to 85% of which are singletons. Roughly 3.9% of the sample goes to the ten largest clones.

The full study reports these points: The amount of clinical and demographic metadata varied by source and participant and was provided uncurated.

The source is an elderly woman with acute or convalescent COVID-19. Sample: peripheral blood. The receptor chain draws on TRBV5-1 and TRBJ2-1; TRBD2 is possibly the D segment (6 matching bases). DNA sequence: TGCGCCAGCAGCTCCGCGTGGGGGGCCTACAATGAGCAGTTCTTC. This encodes CASSSAWGAYNEQFF.